Shown below are 27 T cell receptor beta chains from a single sample sequenced in a study of T cell repertoires in cytomegalovirus infection. TCRdb reprocessed the reads with MiXCR, giving one entry per CDR3 protein. The repertoire has hundreds of thousands of distinct CDR3 sequences, 35% of them found once; the top ten carry around 2.6%. The sequenced sample was PBMCs. All receptors derive from a human donor in good health (CMV status not recorded). Some clones in this sample may be carry-over from other donors' samples.

This clonotype has only a few counts. The chain recombines TRBV28 with TRBJ2-7; tentatively, D is TRBD1 or TRBD2 (5 bases each). The V gene lost 3 bases and the J gene lost 3 bases, with 9 bases spanning the gap. Germline V gene data show CDR1 as MDHEN and CDR2 as SYDVKM. The CDR3 runs 13 residues. CDR3 in DNA: TGTGCCAGCAGTTTGACGGGACGCTACGAGCAGTACTTC. This translates into CASSLTGRYEQYF. Based on the CDR3 plus reference TRBV28 and TRBJ2-7, the full variable domain is DVKVTQSSRYLVKRTGEKVFLECVQDMDHENMFWYRQDPGLGLRLIYFSYDVKMKEKGDIPEGYSVSREKKERFSLILESASTNQTSMYLCASSLTGRYEQYFGPGTRLTVT.

This clonotype came up a few times. V is TRBV7-4 and J is TRBJ1-6; 8 bases agree with TRBD1. Germline CDR1 SGHVT, CDR2 SQSDAQ. The ends lost 5 bases at V and 10 bases at J; junction bases unmatched: 10. The CDR3 runs to 15 residues. The CDR3 is CASSQGQGPFSPLHF. CDR3 coding DNA: TGTGCCAGCAGCCAAGGACAGGGCCCATTCTCACCCCTCCACTTT.

V usage is TRBV28 and J usage is TRBJ2-7; TRBD1 might be the D (6 bases). CDR1 MDHEN and CDR2 SYDVKM come from the germline V gene. Trimming pared 8 bases from V and 10 bases from J, leaving 12 bases between. This CDR3 contains 10 residues. CDR3 loop: CASGEQGQYF. In DNA, the CDR3 is TGTGCCAGCGGGGAACAGGGCCAGTACTTC.

The chain uses TRBV28 and TRBJ1-1; 9 positions agree with TRBD1. This CDR3 spans 15 amino acids. V was pared by 5 bases and J by 1 base, with 5 bases of the junction left unmatched. CDR1 and CDR2 from the germline V gene are MDHEN and SYDVKM. CDR3 in DNA: TGTGCCAGCAGTCTACAACAGGGGGCGAACACTGAAGCTTTCTTT. Protein: CASSLQQGANTEAFF.

The chain joins TRBV20-1 to TRBJ1-1; D perhaps matches TRBD1 (5 bases). The germline V gene has CDR1 DFQATT and CDR2 SNEGSKA (reference sequence). Deletions cut 2 bases from V and 0 bases from J, with 10 bases between. This CDR3 region has 14 residues. CDR3 DNA: TGCAGTGCTAGAACACAGGCCCTGAACACTGAAGCTTTCTTT. Translation: CSARTQALNTEAFF.

The CDR3 region has the DNA TGCAGTGCTAGTGGAGGGGCTGCCTACGAGCAGTACTTC. Its protein is CSASGGAAYEQYF. This sequence joins TRBV20-1 and TRBJ2-7, with D tentatively TRBD2 (6 bases). The CDR3 extends over 13 amino acids. Germline-derived CDR1 and CDR2 are DFQATT and SNEGSKA (reference sequence). The V gene lost 3 bases and the J gene lost 2 bases, with 11 bases spanning the gap.

This clonotype was counted only a few times. The chain combines TRBV9 with TRBJ2-6, with TRBD1 identical over 7 bases. The CDR3 loop spans 17 amino acids. The V gene's germline CDR1 is SGDLS and CDR2 YYNGEE. The V segment lost 4 bases and the J segment 1 base; nucleotides outside the gene matches: 8. The CDR3 here is CASSSQGQQSGANVLTF. CDR3 nucleotide sequence: TGTGCCAGCAGCTCCCAGGGACAGCAATCTGGGGCCAACGTCCTGACTTTC.

This clonotype was recorded many times. The chain has TRBV11-2 and TRBJ2-5; TRBD2 might be the D (6 bases). The CDR3 is 14 residues long. Germline V gene sequence: CDR1 SGHAT, CDR2 FQNNGV. V gave up 1 base and J gave up 5 bases, with 11 bases separating them. CDR3 amino acids: CASSLGGGTETQYF. DNA for the CDR3: TGTGCCAGCAGCTTAGGGGGCGGGACGGAGACCCAGTACTTC.

The chain combines TRBV27 with TRBJ2-7; 8 positions agree with TRBD2. V was clipped by 4 bases and J by 4 bases; unmatched bases: 12. Germline V lookup: CDR1 MNHEY, CDR2 SMNVEV (reference sequence). The CDR3 is 16 residues long. The CDR3 DNA reads TGTGCCAGCAGTTCCCCCAGGGGCGGGGGGTCTTACGAGCAGTACTTC. Protein product: CASSSPRGGGSYEQYF.

This clonotype was observed a few times. The gene calls are TRBV7-6 and TRBJ1-1; maybe TRBD1 (5 bases). CDR3 length: 20 residues. V lost 1 base to trimming and J lost 3 bases, with 27 bases between them. Looked up from germline, CDR1 is SGHVS and CDR2 is FNYEAQ. The CDR3: CASSLVPGPREQGRDTEAFF. CDR3 coding DNA: TGTGCCAGCAGCTTAGTACCGGGACCGCGGGAGCAGGGTCGGGACACTGAAGCTTTCTTT. The full variable domain, with the rest looked up from reference TRBV7-6 and TRBJ1-1, is GAGVSQSPRYKVTKRGQDVALRCDPISGHVSLYWYRQALGQGPEFLTYFNYEAQQDKSGLPNDRFSAERPEGSISTLTIQRTEQRDSAMYRCASSLVPGPREQGRDTEAFFGQGTRLTVV.

This clonotype was seen only a few times. The chain employs TRBV7-2 and TRBJ2-1, with a tentative D call TRBD2 (7 bases). V dropped 5 bases and J dropped 3 bases, with 14 bases sitting between them. Germline V gene sequence: CDR1 SGHTA, CDR2 FQGNSA. This CDR3 is built from 15 residues. The CDR3, as DNA: TGTGCCAGCAGCGTAGGGGGGACTAACTACAATGAGCAGTTCTTC. The encoded protein is CASSVGGTNYNEQFF.

This clonotype was counted a single time. The chain couples TRBV28 to TRBJ2-3; the D gene is possibly TRBD2 (7 bases). With 3 bases removed from V and 2 bases from J, the gap between germline ends came to 15 bases. Germline V lookup: CDR1 MDHEN, CDR2 SYDVKM. The CDR3 contains 16 residues. CDR3 protein: CASSFGEGGPTDTQYF. The CDR3 coding sequence is TGTGCCAGCAGTTTCGGGGAGGGGGGACCCACAGATACGCAGTATTTT.

This clonotype was seen only once. V gene TRBV2 combines with J gene TRBJ1-1, with TRBD1 matching over 7 bases. V lost 6 bases to trimming and J lost 8 bases; unmatched junction nucleotides: 6. The CDR3 extends over 12 amino acids. Germline V gene data show CDR1 as SNHLY and CDR2 as FYNNEI. CDR3 in DNA: TGTGCCAGCAGGGACAACAGGGGAGAAGCTTTCTTT. Amino acids: CASRDNRGEAFF.

DNA of the CDR3: TGTGCCTGGGCTAGCGGGGGGGCGAATGAGCAGTTCTTC. Amino acids: CAWASGGANEQFF. The chain employs TRBV30 and TRBJ2-1; 12 bases fit TRBD2. This CDR3 region has 13 residues. The V gene's germline CDR1 is GTSNPN and CDR2 SVGIG (reference sequence). Unmatched junction bases numbered 3, after V lost 5 bases and J lost 7 bases.

The gene calls are TRBV5-1 and TRBJ2-2, with D unresolved. The CDR3 covers 14 residues. In germline, CDR1 is SGHRS, CDR2 YFSETQ. V was clipped by 0 bases and J by 8 bases, with 11 bases between them. DNA of the CDR3: TGCGCCAGCAGCTTGGGACTTTCAGAGGGGGAGCTGTTTTTT. Protein: CASSLGLSEGELFF.

This clonotype came up a few times. The chain is built from TRBV29-1 and TRBJ2-1, with D perhaps matching TRBD2 (6 bases). The germline gives CDR1 SQVTM, CDR2 ANQGSEA. The CDR3 loop spans 15 amino acids. V lost 7 bases and J 2 bases, leaving 18 bases between the germline ends. The CDR3 here is CSAFQSGGPYNEQFF. CDR3 DNA: TGCAGCGCTTTCCAATCCGGGGGACCCTACAATGAGCAGTTCTTC.

The rearrangement links TRBV5-8 to TRBJ2-7; D may be TRBD1 (5 bases). This CDR3 region has 14 residues. Germline CDR1 SGHTS, CDR2 YDEGEE. Trimming took 4 bases from V and 0 from J, leaving 11 bases between them. The CDR3 nucleotides are TGTGCCAGCAGCGAAGTCGACAGCTCCTACGAGCAGTACTTC. It encodes CASSEVDSSYEQYF.

The genes are TRBV20-1 and TRBJ1-5; D gene ambiguous. V was shortened by 5 bases and J by 6 bases, with 11 bases between the two germline ends. There are 12 residues in the CDR3. The germline CDR1 and CDR2 sequences are DFQATT and SNEGSKA (reference sequence). CDR3 DNA: TGCAGTGCTCTCGTTTCGGGTCAGCCCCAGCATTTT. Protein: CSALVSGQPQHF.

J is TRBJ2-5 and V is TRBV20-1, with D unresolved. The CDR3 contains 13 residues. Deletions cut 5 bases from V and 4 bases from J, with 14 bases between. Germline V gene data show CDR1 as DFQATT and CDR2 as SNEGSKA (reference sequence). This chain's CDR3 is CSAFRVGSETQYF. The CDR3 region has the DNA TGCAGTGCTTTTCGTGTCGGATCAGAGACCCAGTACTTC.

The V call is TRBV20-1, the J call TRBJ2-1; 9 bases fit TRBD1. V shed 0 bases and J 8 bases; nucleotides not matched to a gene: 11. Germline lookup yields CDR1 DFQATT and CDR2 SNEGSKA (reference sequence). This CDR3 is 16 amino acids long. CDR3 bases: TGCAGTGCTAGAGATCGAGACAGGGGGAGTTTCGATGAGCAGTTCTTC. It specifies CSARDRDRGSFDEQFF.

V is TRBV19 and J is TRBJ2-2; a possible D gene is TRBD1 (6 bases). The germline V gene encodes CDR1 LNHDA and CDR2 SQIVND (reference sequence). The V gene lost 3 bases and the J gene lost 6 bases, with 8 bases spanning the gap. There are 13 residues in the CDR3. The CDR3, as DNA: TGTGCCAGTAGTATCCAGGGGTCCGGGGAGCTGTTTTTT. It encodes CASSIQGSGELFF.

This clonotype has only a few counts. The rearrangement uses TRBV28 and TRBJ2-6; D remains unclear. The CDR3 has 15 residues. Germline-derived CDR1 and CDR2 are MDHEN and SYDVKM. Trimming cost V 2 bases and J 2 bases, with 7 bases left between them. The DNA for the CDR3 is TGTGCCAGCAGTTTAATCAGAACTGGGGCCAACGTCCTGACTTTC. The encoded protein is CASSLIRTGANVLTF.

This clonotype was seen repeatedly, ten times or more. In nucleotides, the CDR3 is TGTGCCAGTAGTGTGTGGGGAGCCAACACTGAAGCTTTCTTT. Translation: CASSVWGANTEAFF. This chain links TRBV19 with TRBJ1-1; D gene unclear. V was trimmed by 5 bases and J by 2 bases, leaving 12 bases between them. There are 14 residues in the CDR3. Germline CDR1 LNHDA, CDR2 SQIVND (reference sequence).

A note on this clonotype: This CDR3 fails to terminate in the conserved phenylalanine or tryptophan, so it likely reflects a read error. This sequence joins TRBV15 and TRBJ2-5, with TRBD1 matching over 8 bases. Germline V lookup: CDR1 LNHNV, CDR2 YYDKDF (reference sequence). The CDR3 has 16 amino acids. J was trimmed by 4 bases and V by 1 base; bases with no gene match: 8. CDR3: CATSRGQGAGGETQYL. The DNA of the CDR3 is TGTGCCACCAGCAGAGGTCAGGGGGCTGGGGGAGAGACCCAGTACTTA.

The chain recombines TRBV5-5 with TRBJ2-2; D is tentatively TRBD1 or TRBD2 (5 bases each). The V end was cut by 2 bases, the J end by 5 bases, with 13 bases between. CDR1 and CDR2 (germline): SGHKS, YYEKEE (reference sequence). The CDR3 has 15 amino acids. In DNA form, the CDR3 reads TGTGCCAGCAGCTTAGTGAGGGGCGAAACCGGGGAGCTGTTTTTT. Protein: CASSLVRGETGELFF.

The rearrangement uses TRBV27 and TRBJ1-3; D call uncertain. CDR1 and CDR2 (germline): MNHEY, SMNVEV (reference sequence). Trimming left V 0 bases short and J 8 bases short, with 11 bases between. This CDR3 has 14 amino acids. CDR3: CASSLSGFADTIYF. The CDR3 DNA sequence: TGTGCCAGCAGTTTATCGGGGTTCGCGGACACCATATATTTT.

In this sample, this clonotype turned up a few times. The chain's CDR3 is CASSLVAGEKYNEQFF. The CDR3 DNA reads as TGTGCCAGCAGCTTAGTTGCAGGGGAGAAATACAATGAGCAGTTCTTC. The rearrangement links TRBV7-8 to TRBJ2-1; D may be TRBD1 (6 bases). Trimming took off 1 base at V and 4 bases at J, with 14 bases between the two ends. The germline V gene encodes CDR1 SGHVS and CDR2 FQNEAQ. The CDR3 loop spans 16 amino acids. Full variable domain (rest looked up from reference TRBV7-8 and TRBJ2-1): GAGVSQSPRYKVAKRGQDVALRCDPISGHVSLFWYQQALGQGPEFLTYFQNEAQLDKSGLPSDRFFAERPEGSVSTLKIQRTQQEDSAVYLCASSLVAGEKYNEQFFGPGTRLTVL.